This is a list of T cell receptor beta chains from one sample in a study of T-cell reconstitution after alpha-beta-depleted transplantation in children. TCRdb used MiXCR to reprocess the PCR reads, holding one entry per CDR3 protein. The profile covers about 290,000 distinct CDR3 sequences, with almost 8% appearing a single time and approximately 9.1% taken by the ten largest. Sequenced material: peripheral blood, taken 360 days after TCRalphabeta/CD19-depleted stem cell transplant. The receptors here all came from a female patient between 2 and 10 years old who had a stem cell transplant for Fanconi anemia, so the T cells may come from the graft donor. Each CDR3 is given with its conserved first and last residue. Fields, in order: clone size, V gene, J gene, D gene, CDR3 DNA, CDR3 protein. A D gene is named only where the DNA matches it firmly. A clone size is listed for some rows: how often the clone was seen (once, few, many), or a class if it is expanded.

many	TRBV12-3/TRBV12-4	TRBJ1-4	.	TGTGCCAGCAGTTTAGGTCTGCGGGAAAAACTGTTTTTT	CASSLGLREKLFF
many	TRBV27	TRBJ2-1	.	TGTGCCAGCAGCCCGGACTGGACTAACAATGAGCAGTTCTTC	CASSPDWTNNEQFF
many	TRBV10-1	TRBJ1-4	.	TGCGCCAGGAGTAAGGAAAAACTGTTTTTT	CARSKEKLFF
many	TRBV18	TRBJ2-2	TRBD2	TGTGCCAGCTCAGAAATGTGGACTAGCTACACCGGGGAGCTGTTTTTT	CASSEMWTSYTGELFF
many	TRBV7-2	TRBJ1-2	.	TGTGCCAGCAGCTTAAATCTTTGGGTGGGTTCAGATGGCTACACCTTC	CASSLNLWVGSDGYTF
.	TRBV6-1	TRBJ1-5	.	TGTGCCAGCAGAGAATTCTGGGGGCAGGGTCAGCCCCAGCATTTT	CASREFWGQGQPQHF
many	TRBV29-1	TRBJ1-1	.	TGCAGCGTCCGATCTCTTCTGGGTGGCACTGAAGCTTTCTTT	CSVRSLLGGTEAFF
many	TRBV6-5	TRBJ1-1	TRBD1	TGTGCCAGCAGTTTGTATAAGGGGGCAAGGCACACTGAAGCTTTCTTT	CASSLYKGARHTEAFF
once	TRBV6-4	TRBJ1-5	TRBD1	TGTGCCAACTTGGACAGGGGGCTCAATCAGCCCCAGCAGTTT	CANLDRGLNQPQQF
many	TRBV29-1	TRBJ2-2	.	TGCAGCGTTCTCTTCCCGAACACCGGGGAGCTGTTTTTT	CSVLFPNTGELFF
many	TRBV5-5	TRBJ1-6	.	TGTGCCAGCAGCTTGGTCGGTGATGATTCACCCCTCCACTTT	CASSLVGDDSPLHF
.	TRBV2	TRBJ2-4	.	TGTGCCAGCAGGACCGAGGGGGTGACCAAAAACATTCAGTACTTC	CASRTEGVTKNIQYF
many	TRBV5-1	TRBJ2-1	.	TGCGCCAGCAGCTTAGACAGATTCAATGAGCAGTTCTTC	CASSLDRFNEQFF
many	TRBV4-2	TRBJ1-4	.	TGTGCCAGCAGCCAACCACAGGGTGGTAATGAAAAACTGTTTTTT	CASSQPQGGNEKLFF
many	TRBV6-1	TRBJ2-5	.	TGTGCCAGCAGAGATCGGGGGGCAGTAGAGACCCAGTACTTC	CASRDRGAVETQYF
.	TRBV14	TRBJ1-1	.	TGTGCCAGCAGCCAGGCCCCGCGGGGGAACACTGAAGCTTTCTTT	CASSQAPRGNTEAFF
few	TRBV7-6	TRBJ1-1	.	TGTGCCAGCAGCCCCAGGGGCTACACTGAAGCTTTCTTT	CASSPRGYTEAFF
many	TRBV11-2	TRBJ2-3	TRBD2	TGTGCCAGCAGCTTATATTCCCCGGCTAGCGGAAGGGTCGAGTCGGATACGCAGTATTTT	CASSLYSPASGRVESDTQYF
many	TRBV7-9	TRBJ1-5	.	TGTGCCAGCAGCTTATCGGGAGTTAATCAGCCCCAGCATTTT	CASSLSGVNQPQHF
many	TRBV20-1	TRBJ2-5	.	TGCAGTGCTAGATTACCGATGCTTGCAAAAGAGACCCAGTACTTC	CSARLPMLAKETQYF
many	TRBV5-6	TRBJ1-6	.	TGTGCCAGCAGCCGTTACAGGGTCTCACCCCTCCACTTT	CASSRYRVSPLHF
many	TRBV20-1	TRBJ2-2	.	TGCAGTGCTAGCACAACAGGCACCGGGGAGCTGTTTTTT	CSASTTGTGELFF
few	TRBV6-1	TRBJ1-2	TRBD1	TGTGCCAGCAGAGACAGGGCTAGTGGCTACACCTTC	CASRDRASGYTF
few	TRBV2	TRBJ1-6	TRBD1	TGTGCCAGCAGTGATCCCCCGACAGGGAATTCACCCCTCCACTTT	CASSDPPTGNSPLHF
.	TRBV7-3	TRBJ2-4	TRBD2	TGTGCCAGCAGCTTAGACCGGACTAGCGGAAACATTCAGTACTTC	CASSLDRTSGNIQYF